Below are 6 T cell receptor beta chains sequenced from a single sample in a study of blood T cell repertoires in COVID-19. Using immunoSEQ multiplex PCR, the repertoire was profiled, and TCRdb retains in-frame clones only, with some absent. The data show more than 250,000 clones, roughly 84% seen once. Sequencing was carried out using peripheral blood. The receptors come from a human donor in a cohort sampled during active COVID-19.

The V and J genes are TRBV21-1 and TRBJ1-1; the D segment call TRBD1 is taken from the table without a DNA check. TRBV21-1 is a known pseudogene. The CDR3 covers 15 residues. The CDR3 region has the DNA TGTGCCAGCAGCAAAGCTGACAGGGCGTACACTGAAGCTTTCTTT. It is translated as CASSKADRAYTEAFF.

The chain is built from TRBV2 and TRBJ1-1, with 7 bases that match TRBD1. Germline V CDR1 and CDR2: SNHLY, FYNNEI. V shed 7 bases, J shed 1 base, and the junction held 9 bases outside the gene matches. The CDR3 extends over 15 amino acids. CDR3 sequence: CASTRSQGRNTEAFF. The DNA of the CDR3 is TGTGCCAGCACACGTTCACAGGGGAGGAACACTGAAGCTTTCTTT.

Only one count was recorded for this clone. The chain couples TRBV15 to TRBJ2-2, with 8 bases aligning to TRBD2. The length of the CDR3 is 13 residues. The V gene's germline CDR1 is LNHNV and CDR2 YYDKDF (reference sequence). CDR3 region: CASAGGVTGELFF. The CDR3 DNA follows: TGTGCTTCCGCGGGGGGCGTCACCGGGGAGCTGTTTTTT.

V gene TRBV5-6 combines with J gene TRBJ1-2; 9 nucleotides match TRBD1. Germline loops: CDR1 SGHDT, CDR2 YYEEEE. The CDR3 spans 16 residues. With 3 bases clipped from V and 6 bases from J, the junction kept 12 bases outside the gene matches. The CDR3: CASSSYRDREGDGYTF. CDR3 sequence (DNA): TGTGCCAGCAGCTCTTACCGGGACAGGGAGGGAGATGGCTACACCTTC.

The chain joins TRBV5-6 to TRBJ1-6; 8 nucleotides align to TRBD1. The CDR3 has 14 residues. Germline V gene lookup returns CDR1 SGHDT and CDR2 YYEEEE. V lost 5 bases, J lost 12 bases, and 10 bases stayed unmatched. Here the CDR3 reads CASSPGQAVGPLHF. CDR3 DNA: TGTGCCAGCAGTCCGGGACAGGCGGTTGGACCCCTCCACTTT.

Written as DNA, the CDR3 is TGCGCCAGCAGCCAAGAACTGTCCGGGACAACTAACTATGGCTACACCTTC. Encoded protein: CASSQELSGTTNYGYTF. The chain uses TRBV4-3 and TRBJ1-2; tentative D call: TRBD1 (6 bases). The CDR3 loop spans 17 amino acids. Trimming pared 0 bases from V and 0 bases from J, leaving 14 bases between. The germline V gene has CDR1 LGHNA and CDR2 YSLEER.